These 15 T cell receptor beta chains were sequenced from one sample in a study of blood T cell repertoires in COVID-19. Sequencing used immunoSEQ multiplex PCR; TCRdb keeps in-frame clones, though not all of them. The sample includes 150,000 or so clones, roughly 84% of them seen just once. Material for sequencing was PBMCs or T cells enriched from blood (not recorded which). The receptors here all came from a woman aged 50 to 60 who had recovered from COVID-19.

In its sample, this clone was seen once. The chain has TRBV28 and TRBJ2-4, with D possibly being TRBD1 (6 bases). CDR3 length equals 16 residues. The germline V and J ends were trimmed by 5 bases and 0 bases, with 14 bases remaining between them. Germline CDR1 is MDHEN and CDR2 is SYDVKM. CDR3 DNA: TGTGCCAGCAGTACGAGGACAGCGCTAGCCAAAAACATTCAGTACTTC. The encoded protein is CASSTRTALAKNIQYF.

This clone appeared a single time. V and J are TRBV7-2 and TRBJ1-2, with D possibly being TRBD1 (5 bases). The germline V gene encodes CDR1 SGHTA and CDR2 FQGNSA. The CDR3 is 13 amino acids. The ends were cut back, 5 bases at V and 8 bases at J, with 15 bases in the middle. CDR3 in amino acids: CASSRRAQWGYTF. The CDR3 DNA follows: TGTGCCAGCAGCCGCAGGGCACAATGGGGCTACACCTTC.

This clone was seen only once. The chain is built from TRBV11-2 and TRBJ2-5; possibly TRBD1 for D (7 bases). From germline, CDR1 is SGHAT and CDR2 FQNNGV. This CDR3 comprises 14 residues. The V and J ends lost 5 bases and 2 bases respectively, with 12 bases between them. CDR3 DNA sequence: TGTGCCAGCAGCATCCAGGGGGGTCAAGAGACCCAGTACTTC. Its protein is CASSIQGGQETQYF. Based on the CDR3 plus reference TRBV11-2 and TRBJ2-5, the full variable domain is EAGVAQSPRYKIIEKRQSVAFWCNPISGHATLYWYQQILGQGPKLLIQFQNNGVVDDSQLPKDRFSAERLKGVDSTLKIQPAKLEDSAVYLCASSIQGGQETQYFGPGTRLLVL.

This chain joins TRBV3-1 (or the pseudogene TRBV3-2) and TRBJ2-7; the match to TRBD2 covers 7 bases. The CDR3 loop spans 18 amino acids. The germline gives CDR1 LGHDT, CDR2 YNNKEL (reference sequence). With V trimmed by 4 bases and J by 3 bases, 18 bases remained unmatched. The CDR3 coding sequence is TGTGCCAGCAGCCCACGGAGTTCGGGGGGACGCTCCAACTACGAGCAGTACTTC. It codes for CASSPRSSGGRSNYEQYF.

This CDR3 is CASRETGSEYQPQHF. The CDR3 nucleotides read TGTGCCAGCAGGGAGACAGGGTCTGAGTATCAGCCCCAGCATTTT. The chain couples TRBV6-5 to TRBJ1-5; TRBD1 aligns across 7 bases. There are 15 residues in the CDR3. V lost 6 bases to trimming and J lost 5 bases; unmatched junction nucleotides: 10. The germline V gene encodes CDR1 MNHEY and CDR2 SVGAGI.

The chain joins TRBV28 to TRBJ2-5, with 7 bases matching TRBD1. Trimming cost V 6 bases and J 2 bases; bases outside gene matches: 12. This CDR3 spans 16 amino acids. The germline CDR1 and CDR2 sequences are MDHEN and SYDVKM. The CDR3 nucleotides are TGTGCCAGCAGACTCTCACCCGGGACAGCACAAGAGACCCAGTACTTC. Amino acid sequence: CASRLSPGTAQETQYF.

This chain links TRBV6-2 or TRBV6-3 with TRBJ2-5; a weak D match, TRBD2 (5 bases). This CDR3 is built from 15 residues. Between the trimmed V and J ends, which lost 2 bases and 2 bases, there was a span of 12 bases. CDR1 MNHEY and CDR2 SVGEGT come from the germline V gene. CDR3 protein: CASSYVRPGQETQYF. The CDR3 DNA follows: TGTGCCAGCAGTTACGTCAGACCGGGGCAAGAGACCCAGTACTTC.

The chain's CDR3 is CASSGRTSGSYEQYF. The CDR3 DNA sequence: TGTGCCAGCAGCGGTCGGACTAGCGGCTCCTACGAGCAGTACTTC. The chain links TRBV3-1 (or the pseudogene TRBV3-2) to TRBJ2-7; 10 bases line up with TRBD2. V shed 5 bases, J shed 0 bases, and the junction held 4 bases outside the gene matches. Germline CDR1 LGHDT, CDR2 YNNKEL (reference sequence). This CDR3 is built from 15 residues.

Here the CDR3 DNA reads TGTGCCAGCAGTTTAGTCGGTTATAGCAATCAGCCCCAGCATTTT. This encodes CASSLVGYSNQPQHF. This chain joins TRBV27 and TRBJ1-5; D call uncertain. Germline CDR1 MNHEY, CDR2 SMNVEV (reference sequence). The CDR3 has 15 amino acids. V was shortened by 2 bases and J by 0 bases, with 8 bases between the two germline ends.

The gene calls are TRBV3-1 (or the pseudogene TRBV3-2) and TRBJ2-7; 7 positions match TRBD2. Trimming at V came to 1 base and at J to 0 bases, leaving 6 bases not matched to a gene. CDR3 size: 16 residues. Germline V gene lookup returns CDR1 LGHDT and CDR2 YNNKEL (reference sequence). The CDR3 DNA is TGTGCCAGCAGCCAAGCCGGCGGGAGATCCTCCTACGAGCAGTACTTC. Encoded protein: CASSQAGGRSSYEQYF.

The chain recombines TRBV7-8 with TRBJ2-6; TRBD1 aligns across 9 bases. Unmatched junction bases numbered 11, after V lost 2 bases and J lost 0 bases. Per germline, CDR1 SGHVS and CDR2 FQNEAQ. The CDR3 spans 20 residues. CDR3 nucleotide sequence: TGTGCCAGCAGCTTAACGCAGTGGGGACAGGGTTTCTCTGGGGCCAACGTCCTGACTTTC. The encoded protein is CASSLTQWGQGFSGANVLTF.

V usage is TRBV2 and J usage is TRBJ1-5, with TRBD1 matching over 7 bases. Germline CDR1 SNHLY, CDR2 FYNNEI. Germline trimming cut 8 bases from V and 4 bases from J; bases unmatched to any gene: 11. The CDR3 has 15 residues. Here the CDR3 DNA reads TGTGCCAGCGGCAGGACAGGCCTATTAAATCAGCCCCAGCATTTT. Translation: CASGRTGLLNQPQHF.

The genes are TRBV7-6 and TRBJ2-2, with TRBD1 as a possible D gene (5 bases). CDR3 length equals 14 residues. CDR1 SGHVS and CDR2 FNYEAQ come from the germline V gene. The V end was cut by 3 bases, the J end by 1 base, with 6 bases between. CDR3 sequence reads: CASSFGQNTGELFF. CDR3 nucleotide sequence: TGTGCCAGCAGCTTTGGACAGAACACCGGGGAGCTGTTTTTT.

V usage is TRBV19 and J usage is TRBJ1-5, with D possibly TRBD1 on 5 matching bases. The CDR3 runs 15 residues. Germline CDR1 is LNHDA and CDR2 is SQIVND (reference sequence). V dropped 9 bases and J dropped 4 bases, with 19 bases sitting between them. The CDR3 DNA reads TGTGCCAGCCTGGTCAGGGCATCGACTAATCAGCCCCAGCATTTT. It yields the protein CASLVRASTNQPQHF.

The gene calls are TRBV19 and TRBJ2-7; 7 bases agree with TRBD1. Germline assignment: CDR1 LNHDA and CDR2 SQIVND (reference sequence). The CDR3 loop spans 14 amino acids. Trimming took 4 bases from V and 2 from J; bases not matched to a gene: 5. The CDR3 DNA is TGTGCCAGTAGTAGGGGACAGTTTGCCTACGAGCAGTACTTC. It yields the protein CASSRGQFAYEQYF.